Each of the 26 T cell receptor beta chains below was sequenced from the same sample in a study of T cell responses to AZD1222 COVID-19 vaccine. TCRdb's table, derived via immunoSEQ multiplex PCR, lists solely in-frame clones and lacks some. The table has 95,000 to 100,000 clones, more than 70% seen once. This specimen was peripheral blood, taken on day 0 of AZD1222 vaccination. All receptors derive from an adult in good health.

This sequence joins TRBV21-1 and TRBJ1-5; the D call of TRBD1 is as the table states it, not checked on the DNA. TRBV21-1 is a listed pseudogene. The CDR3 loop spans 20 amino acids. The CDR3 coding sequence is TGTGCCAGCATCCGTGCCGGGACAGGGGAAATTAATTCTCGCAATCAGCCCCAGCATTTT. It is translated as CASIRAGTGEINSRNQPQHF.

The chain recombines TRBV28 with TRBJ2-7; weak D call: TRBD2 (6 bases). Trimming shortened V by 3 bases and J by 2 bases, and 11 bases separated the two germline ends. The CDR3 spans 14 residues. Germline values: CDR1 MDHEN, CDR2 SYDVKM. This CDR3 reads CASSFWGEAYEQYF. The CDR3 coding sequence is TGTGCCAGCAGTTTTTGGGGGGAAGCCTACGAGCAGTACTTC.

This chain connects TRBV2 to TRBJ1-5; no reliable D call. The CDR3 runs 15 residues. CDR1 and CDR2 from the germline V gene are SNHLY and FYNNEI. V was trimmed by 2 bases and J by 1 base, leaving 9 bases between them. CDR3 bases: TGTGCCAGCAGTGAACTCCAGGCCAGCAATCAGCCCCAGCATTTT. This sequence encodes CASSELQASNQPQHF.

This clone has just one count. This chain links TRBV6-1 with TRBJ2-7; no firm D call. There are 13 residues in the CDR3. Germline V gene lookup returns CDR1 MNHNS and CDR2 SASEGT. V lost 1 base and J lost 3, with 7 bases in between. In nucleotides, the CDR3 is TGTGCCAGCAGTGAAGGGATCAGCTACGAGCAGTACTTC. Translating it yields CASSEGISYEQYF.

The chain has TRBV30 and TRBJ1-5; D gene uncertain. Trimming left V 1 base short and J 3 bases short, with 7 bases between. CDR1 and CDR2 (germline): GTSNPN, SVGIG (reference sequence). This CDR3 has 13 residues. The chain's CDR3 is CAWSAQNNQPQHF. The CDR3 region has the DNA TGTGCCTGGAGTGCGCAGAACAATCAGCCCCAGCATTTT.

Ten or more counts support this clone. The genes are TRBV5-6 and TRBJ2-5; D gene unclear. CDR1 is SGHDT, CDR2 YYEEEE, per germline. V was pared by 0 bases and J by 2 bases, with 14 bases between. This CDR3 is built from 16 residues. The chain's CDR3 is CASSLGPHRRQETQYF. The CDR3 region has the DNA TGTGCCAGCAGCTTGGGGCCTCACCGGCGACAAGAGACCCAGTACTTC.

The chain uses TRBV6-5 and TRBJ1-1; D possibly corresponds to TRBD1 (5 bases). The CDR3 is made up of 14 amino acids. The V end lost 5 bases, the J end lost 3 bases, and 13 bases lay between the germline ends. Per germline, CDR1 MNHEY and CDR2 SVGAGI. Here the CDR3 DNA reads TGTGCCAGCAGTCCTAGGGGCCTCCACACTGAAGCTTTCTTT. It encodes CASSPRGLHTEAFF.

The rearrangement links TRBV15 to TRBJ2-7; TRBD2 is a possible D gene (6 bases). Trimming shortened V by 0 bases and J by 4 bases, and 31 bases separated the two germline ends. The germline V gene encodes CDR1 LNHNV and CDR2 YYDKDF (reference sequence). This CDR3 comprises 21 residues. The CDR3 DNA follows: TGTGCCACCAGCAGAGATTTTACGGGCTTATTCGGACGGGCGGGGAGATACGAGCAGTACTTC. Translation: CATSRDFTGLFGRAGRYEQYF.

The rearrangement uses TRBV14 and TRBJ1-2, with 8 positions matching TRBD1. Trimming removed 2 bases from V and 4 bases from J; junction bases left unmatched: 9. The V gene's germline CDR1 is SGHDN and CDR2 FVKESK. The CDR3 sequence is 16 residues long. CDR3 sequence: CASSQFAGQGFYGYTF. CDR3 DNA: TGTGCCAGCAGCCAATTTGCCGGACAGGGTTTCTATGGCTACACCTTC.

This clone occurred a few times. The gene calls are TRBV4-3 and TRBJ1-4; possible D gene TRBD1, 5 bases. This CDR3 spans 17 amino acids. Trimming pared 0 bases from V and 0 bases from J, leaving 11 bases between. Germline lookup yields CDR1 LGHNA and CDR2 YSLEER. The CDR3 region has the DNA TGCGCCAGCAGCCAAGAGTGGGGCGGAGCAACTAATGAAAAACTGTTTTTT. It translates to CASSQEWGGATNEKLFF.

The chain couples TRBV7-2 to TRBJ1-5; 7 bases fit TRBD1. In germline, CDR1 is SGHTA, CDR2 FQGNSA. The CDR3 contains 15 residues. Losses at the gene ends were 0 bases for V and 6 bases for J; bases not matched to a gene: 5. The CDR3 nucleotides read TGTGCCAGCAGCTTAGCCTCAGGGGGGGCTCAGCCCCAGCATTTT. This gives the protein CASSLASGGAQPQHF.

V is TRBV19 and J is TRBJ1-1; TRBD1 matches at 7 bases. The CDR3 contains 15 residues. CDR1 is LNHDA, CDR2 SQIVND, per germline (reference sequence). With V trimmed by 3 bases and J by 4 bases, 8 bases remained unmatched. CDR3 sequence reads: CASSIDRVVSTEAFF. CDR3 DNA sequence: TGTGCCAGTAGTATCGACAGGGTAGTTAGCACTGAAGCTTTCTTT.

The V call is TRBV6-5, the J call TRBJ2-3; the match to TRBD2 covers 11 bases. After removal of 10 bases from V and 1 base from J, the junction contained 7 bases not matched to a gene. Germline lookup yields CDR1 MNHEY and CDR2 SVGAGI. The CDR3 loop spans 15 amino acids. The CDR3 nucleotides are TGTGCCACCATGCAACTAGCGGGAGGCACAGATACGCAGTATTTT. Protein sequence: CATMQLAGGTDTQYF.

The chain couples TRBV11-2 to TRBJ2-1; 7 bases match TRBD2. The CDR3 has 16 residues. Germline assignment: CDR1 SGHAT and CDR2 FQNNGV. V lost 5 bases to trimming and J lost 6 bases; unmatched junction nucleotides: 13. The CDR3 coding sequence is TGTGCCAGCAGCCCCCTCGGGACTACCACCAGCAATGAGCAGTTCTTC. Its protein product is CASSPLGTTTSNEQFF.

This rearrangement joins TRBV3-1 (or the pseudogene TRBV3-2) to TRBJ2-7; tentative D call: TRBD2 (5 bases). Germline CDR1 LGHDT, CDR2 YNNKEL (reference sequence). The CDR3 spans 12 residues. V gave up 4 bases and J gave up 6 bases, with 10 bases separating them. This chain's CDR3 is CASSLNRGEQYF. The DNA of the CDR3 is TGTGCCAGCAGCCTCAACCGGGGCGAGCAGTACTTC.

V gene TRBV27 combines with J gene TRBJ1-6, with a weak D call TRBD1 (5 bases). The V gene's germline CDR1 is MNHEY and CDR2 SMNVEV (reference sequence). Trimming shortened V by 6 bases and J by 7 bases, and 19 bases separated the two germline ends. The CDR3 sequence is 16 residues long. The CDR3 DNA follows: TGTGCCAGCAGCTCTTCCGGGACGAGAGGAAATTCACCCCTCCACTTT. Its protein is CASSSSGTRGNSPLHF.

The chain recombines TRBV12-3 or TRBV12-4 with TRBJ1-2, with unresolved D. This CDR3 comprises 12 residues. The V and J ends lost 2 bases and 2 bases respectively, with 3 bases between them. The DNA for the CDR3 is TGTGCCAGCAGTTTAAACAACTATGGCTACACCTTC. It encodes CASSLNNYGYTF.

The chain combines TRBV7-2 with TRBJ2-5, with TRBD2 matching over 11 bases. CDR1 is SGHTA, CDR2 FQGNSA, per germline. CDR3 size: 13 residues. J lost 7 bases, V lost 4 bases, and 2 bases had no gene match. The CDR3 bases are TGTGCCAGCAGCTGGCTAGCGGGAGGGACCCAGTACTTC. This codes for CASSWLAGGTQYF.

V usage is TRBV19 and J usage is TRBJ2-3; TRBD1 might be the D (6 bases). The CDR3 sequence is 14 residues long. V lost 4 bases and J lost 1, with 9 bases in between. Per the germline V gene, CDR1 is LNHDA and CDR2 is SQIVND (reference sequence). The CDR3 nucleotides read TGTGCCAGTAGTACGGACAGTGGCACAGATACGCAGTATTTT. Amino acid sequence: CASSTDSGTDTQYF.

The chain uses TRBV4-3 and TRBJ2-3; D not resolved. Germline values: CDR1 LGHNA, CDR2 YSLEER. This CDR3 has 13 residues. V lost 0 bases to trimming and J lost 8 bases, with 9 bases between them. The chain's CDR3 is CASSQERSGTQYF. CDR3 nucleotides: TGCGCCAGCAGCCAAGAAAGGTCCGGTACGCAGTATTTT.

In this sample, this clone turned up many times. Here the CDR3 reads CASSGTQSWRNTIYF. CDR3 bases: TGTGCCAGCTCAGGCACTCAATCTTGGAGAAACACCATATATTTT. The chain couples TRBV18 to TRBJ1-3; D uncertain. Between the trimmed V and J ends, which lost 5 bases and 5 bases, there was a span of 16 bases. The CDR3 is 15 amino acids. The V gene's germline CDR1 is KGHSH and CDR2 LQKENI. Complete variable domain (other parts from reference TRBV18 and TRBJ1-3): NAGVMQNPRHLVRRRGQEARLRCSPMKGHSHVYWYRQLPEEGLKFMVYLQKENIIDESGMPKERFSAEFPKEGPSILRIQQVVRGDSAAYFCASSGTQSWRNTIYFGEGSWLTVV.

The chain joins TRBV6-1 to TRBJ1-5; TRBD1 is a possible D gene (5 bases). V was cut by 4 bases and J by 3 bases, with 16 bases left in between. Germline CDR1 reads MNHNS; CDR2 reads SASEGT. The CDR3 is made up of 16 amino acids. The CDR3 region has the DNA TGTGCCAGCAGTGGGGCAGGGCCGGCTATCAATCAGCCCCAGCATTTT. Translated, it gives CASSGAGPAINQPQHF.

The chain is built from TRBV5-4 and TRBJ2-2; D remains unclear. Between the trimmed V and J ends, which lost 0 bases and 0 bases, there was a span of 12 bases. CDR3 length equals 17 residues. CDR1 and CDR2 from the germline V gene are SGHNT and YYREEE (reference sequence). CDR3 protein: CASSLEFWATNTGELFF. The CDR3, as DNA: TGTGCCAGCAGCTTGGAGTTTTGGGCTACGAACACCGGGGAGCTGTTTTTT.

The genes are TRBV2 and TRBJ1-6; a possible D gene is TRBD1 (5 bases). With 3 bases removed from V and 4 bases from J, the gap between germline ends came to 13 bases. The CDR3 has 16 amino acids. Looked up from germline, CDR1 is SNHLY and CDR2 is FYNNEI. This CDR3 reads CASSDRGQSYNSPLHF. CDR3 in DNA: TGTGCCAGCAGTGATAGAGGACAAAGTTATAATTCACCCCTCCACTTT.

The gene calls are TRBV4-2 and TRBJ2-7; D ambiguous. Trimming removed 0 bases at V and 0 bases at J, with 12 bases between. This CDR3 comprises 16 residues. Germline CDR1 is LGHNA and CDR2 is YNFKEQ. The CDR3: CASSQERTTSSYEQYF. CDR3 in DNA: TGTGCCAGCAGCCAAGAACGAACAACAAGCTCCTACGAGCAGTACTTC.

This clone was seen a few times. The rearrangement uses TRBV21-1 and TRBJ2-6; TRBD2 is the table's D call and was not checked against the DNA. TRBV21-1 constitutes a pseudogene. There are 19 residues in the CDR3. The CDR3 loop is CASSKALAGGPRGANVLTF. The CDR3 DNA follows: TGTGCCAGCAGCAAAGCACTAGCGGGAGGGCCGCGGGGGGCCAACGTCCTGACTTTC.